This paragraph reports one T cell receptor (beta chain). Original processing notes: From reference gene primer amplification, estimates of nucleated cell counts were derived. TCRdb keeps only in-frame clones here, not all; method: immunoSEQ multiplex PCR. V, J and clone size reflect that table, while D and trimming were determined from the DNA. The profile covers approximately 190,000 clones, with 80% appearing a single time and about 6.3% taken by the ten largest. The data were obtained in a study of blood T cell repertoires in COVID-19. About the research overall: The United States, Italy and Spain were the sources of the acute and convalescent COVID-19 samples. Sources were T cells, B-cell-depleted T cells, or PBMCs; the material itself was cDNA or gDNA.

CDR3 length: 15 residues. Germline CDR1 and CDR2: SGHDT and YYEEEE. The V segment lost 4 bases and the J segment 3 bases; nucleotides outside the gene matches: 5. The TCR comes from a man aged 55 to 70 with acute or convalescent COVID-19. The chain combines TRBV5-6 with TRBJ1-5, with 9 positions matching TRBD1. Sequencing was performed on peripheral blood. CDR3 DNA: TGTGCCAGCAGCACCGGGACAGGGTACAATCAGCCCCAGCATTTT. The encoded protein is CASSTGTGYNQPQHF. The full variable domain, in which reference TRBV5-6 and TRBJ1-5 provide the parts outside the CDR3, is DAGVTQSPTHLIKTRGQQVTLRCSPKSGHDTVSWYQQALGQGPQFIFQYYEEEERQRGNFPDRFSGHQFPNYSSELNVNALLLGDSALYLCASSTGTGYNQPQHFGDGTRLSIL.